This is a list of T cell receptor beta chains from one sample in a study of PD-1 blockade in classical Hodgkin lymphoma. TCRdb's table, derived via immunoSEQ multiplex PCR, lists solely in-frame clones and lacks some. Altogether some 9,500 clones are present, 70% to 80% being singletons, with the ten largest covering 9.5% to 13%. The starting material was CD8+ T cells from blood, obtained before the fourth cycle of nivolumab. Source of these receptors: a human donor with classical Hodgkin lymphoma. The CDR3 runs from the conserved cysteine through the conserved F or W. The order of the fields is CDR3 protein, CDR3 DNA, clone size, J gene, D gene, V gene. The D gene is left open where the match is weak. Some rows have no size entry. The others give once, few or many, or a class for an expanded clone.

cdr3_aa: CASSFPWGTSGPRVSETQYF
cdr3_nt: TGTGCCAGCAGCTTCCCTTGGGGGACTAGCGGGCCCCGTGTGAGTGAGACCCAGTACTTC
clone_size: few
j_call: TRBJ2-5
d_call: TRBD2
v_call: TRBV7-8

cdr3_aa: CASSFEWGQNEQFF
cdr3_nt: TGTGCCAGCAGCTTCGAGTGGGGTCAGAATGAGCAGTTCTTC
clone_size: few
j_call: TRBJ2-1
d_call: NA
v_call: TRBV5-5

cdr3_aa: CASGPPLPAYEQYF
cdr3_nt: TGTGCTAGTGGTCCTCCCCTTCCGGCCTACGAGCAGTACTTC
clone_size: NA
j_call: TRBJ2-7
d_call: NA
v_call: TRBV12-5

cdr3_aa: CSAWPSGQGILNTEAFF
cdr3_nt: TGCAGCGCCTGGCCCTCGGGACAGGGGATATTGAACACTGAAGCTTTCTTT
clone_size: few
j_call: TRBJ1-1
d_call: TRBD1
v_call: TRBV29-1

cdr3_aa: CSVEQDYYGYTF
cdr3_nt: TGCAGCGTTGAACAGGACTATTATGGCTACACCTTC
clone_size: few
j_call: TRBJ1-2
d_call: NA
v_call: TRBV29-1

cdr3_aa: CASSQAAGAMENYGYTF
cdr3_nt: TGCGCCAGCAGCCAAGCGGCCGGGGCGATGGAAAACTATGGCTACACCTTC
clone_size: NA
j_call: TRBJ1-2
d_call: NA
v_call: TRBV4-3

cdr3_aa: CSAGMNEQYF
cdr3_nt: TGCAGCGCCGGTATGAACGAGCAGTACTTC
clone_size: NA
j_call: TRBJ2-7
d_call: NA
v_call: TRBV29-1

cdr3_aa: CASSLSIQVSYNEQFF
cdr3_nt: TGTGCCAGCAGTTTATCGATCCAGGTCTCCTACAATGAGCAGTTCTTC
clone_size: NA
j_call: TRBJ2-1
d_call: NA
v_call: TRBV27

cdr3_aa: CASGRRVGPGANVLTF
cdr3_nt: TGTGCCAGCGGCCGGCGGGTGGGACCTGGGGCCAACGTCCTGACTTTC
clone_size: few
j_call: TRBJ2-6
d_call: NA
v_call: TRBV7-3

cdr3_aa: CASSSGGRAANTGELFF
cdr3_nt: TGCGCCAGCAGCTCGGGGGGCAGGGCAGCGAACACCGGGGAGCTGTTTTTT
clone_size: NA
j_call: TRBJ2-2
d_call: NA
v_call: TRBV5-1

cdr3_aa: CASSSGTVSHGYTF
cdr3_nt: TGTGCCAGCAGCTCAGGGACAGTCTCCCATGGCTACACCTTC
clone_size: NA
j_call: TRBJ1-2
d_call: TRBD1
v_call: TRBV7-9

cdr3_aa: CASSFGNDELAETQYF
cdr3_nt: TGTGCCAGCAGCTTTGGAAATGATGAGCTCGCGGAGACCCAGTACTTC
clone_size: NA
j_call: TRBJ2-5
d_call: NA
v_call: TRBV5-6

cdr3_aa: CASRRQGGLTEAFF
cdr3_nt: TGTGCCAGCAGGCGACAGGGGGGATTAACTGAAGCTTTCTTT
clone_size: few
j_call: TRBJ1-1
d_call: TRBD1
v_call: TRBV2

cdr3_aa: CASSLGRGGYNEQFF
cdr3_nt: TGCGCCAGCAGCTTAGGTCGCGGGGGATACAATGAGCAGTTCTTC
clone_size: NA
j_call: TRBJ2-1
d_call: TRBD2
v_call: TRBV5-1

cdr3_aa: CASSPTGYSGANVLTF
cdr3_nt: TGTGCCAGCAGCCCCACAGGTTACTCTGGGGCCAACGTCCTGACTTTC
clone_size: few
j_call: TRBJ2-6
d_call: NA
v_call: TRBV9

cdr3_aa: CASSFGTSAVYEQYF
cdr3_nt: TGTGCCAGCAGCTTTGGGACTAGCGCTGTCTACGAGCAGTACTTC
clone_size: NA
j_call: TRBJ2-7
d_call: TRBD2
v_call: TRBV7-6

cdr3_aa: CASSLEQGSYEQYF
cdr3_nt: TGTGCCAGCAGCTTGGAACAGGGATCCTACGAGCAGTACTTC
clone_size: NA
j_call: TRBJ2-7
d_call: NA
v_call: TRBV5-5

cdr3_aa: CASSYSGTNSYEQYF
cdr3_nt: TGTGCCAGCAGTTACTCGGGGACGAATTCCTACGAGCAGTACTTC
clone_size: NA
j_call: TRBJ2-7
d_call: NA
v_call: TRBV6-5

cdr3_aa: CASSPEGWRDTQYF
cdr3_nt: TGTGCCAGCAGCCCCGAGGGTTGGAGAGATACGCAGTATTTT
clone_size: NA
j_call: TRBJ2-3
d_call: NA
v_call: TRBV7-8

cdr3_aa: CAISGDRVDYTF
cdr3_nt: TGTGCCATCAGTGGGGACAGGGTTGACTACACCTTC
clone_size: NA
j_call: TRBJ1-2
d_call: TRBD1
v_call: TRBV10-3

cdr3_aa: CASSVDRGWGSYNEQFF
cdr3_nt: TGTGCCAGCAGCGTAGATCGGGGGTGGGGGTCCTACAATGAGCAGTTCTTC
clone_size: NA
j_call: TRBJ2-1
d_call: NA
v_call: TRBV9

cdr3_aa: CASSYGRTYGYTF
cdr3_nt: TGTGCCAGCAGTTACGGGCGGACCTATGGCTACACCTTC
clone_size: NA
j_call: TRBJ1-2
d_call: NA
v_call: TRBV6-6

cdr3_aa: CASSSIHPTGGDHYGYTF
cdr3_nt: TGTGCCAGCAGCTCTATACATCCGACAGGGGGCGACCACTATGGCTACACCTTC
clone_size: once
j_call: TRBJ1-2
d_call: TRBD1
v_call: TRBV11-2

cdr3_aa: CASSWDLGQPQHF
cdr3_nt: TGTGCCAGCAGCTGGGACCTAGGACAGCCCCAGCATTTT
clone_size: few
j_call: TRBJ1-5
d_call: NA
v_call: TRBV2

cdr3_aa: CASSARTEAFF
cdr3_nt: TGTGCCAGCAGCGCCCGGACTGAAGCTTTCTTT
clone_size: NA
j_call: TRBJ1-1
d_call: NA
v_call: TRBV7-3

cdr3_aa: CASSFGENEQFF
cdr3_nt: TGTGCCAGCAGTTTCGGGGAGAATGAGCAGTTCTTC
clone_size: once
j_call: TRBJ2-1
d_call: NA
v_call: TRBV27

cdr3_aa: CASSPNYEQYF
cdr3_nt: TGTGCCAGCAGTCCCAATTACGAGCAGTACTTC
clone_size: NA
j_call: TRBJ2-7
d_call: NA
v_call: TRBV6-5

cdr3_aa: CASSLGPWDTFSYEQYF
cdr3_nt: TGTGCCAGCAGCTTGGGCCCTTGGGACACTTTCTCCTACGAGCAGTACTTC
clone_size: NA
j_call: TRBJ2-7
d_call: NA
v_call: TRBV7-3

cdr3_aa: CASSSSPTAF
cdr3_nt: TGTGCCAGCAGTTCATCCCCCACCGCTTTT
clone_size: NA
j_call: TRBJ2-3
d_call: NA
v_call: TRBV7-8

cdr3_aa: CASSLDSPETQYF
cdr3_nt: TGTGCCAGCAGCTTGGATTCCCCAGAGACCCAGTACTTC
clone_size: once
j_call: TRBJ2-5
d_call: NA
v_call: TRBV5-4

cdr3_aa: CAWGAGWNNQPQHF
cdr3_nt: TGTGCCTGGGGGGCGGGGTGGAACAATCAGCCCCAGCATTTT
clone_size: NA
j_call: TRBJ1-5
d_call: NA
v_call: TRBV30

cdr3_aa: CASSQEEAASNQPQHF
cdr3_nt: TGTGCCAGCAGCCAAGAGGAGGCAGCTAGCAATCAGCCCCAGCATTTT
clone_size: once
j_call: TRBJ1-5
d_call: NA
v_call: TRBV4-2

cdr3_aa: CASSLSGQGYTEAFF
cdr3_nt: TGCGCCAGCAGCCTCTCCGGACAGGGGTACACTGAAGCTTTCTTT
clone_size: NA
j_call: TRBJ1-1
d_call: TRBD1
v_call: TRBV4-3

cdr3_aa: CASSLGETHNSYEQYF
cdr3_nt: TGTGCCAGCAGCTTAGGAGAGACTCATAACTCCTACGAGCAGTACTTC
clone_size: NA
j_call: TRBJ2-7
d_call: NA
v_call: TRBV7-8

cdr3_aa: CASSASGTGSNQPQHF
cdr3_nt: TGTGCCAGCAGTGCCTCCGGGACAGGGAGTAATCAGCCCCAGCATTTT
clone_size: few
j_call: TRBJ1-5
d_call: TRBD1
v_call: TRBV27

cdr3_aa: CASSVTGSGTEAFF
cdr3_nt: TGCGCCAGCAGCGTCACCGGGTCCGGTACTGAAGCTTTCTTT
clone_size: NA
j_call: TRBJ1-1
d_call: NA
v_call: TRBV5-1

cdr3_aa: CASSVGMNTEAFF
cdr3_nt: TGTGCCAGCAGCGTAGGCATGAACACTGAAGCTTTCTTT
clone_size: few
j_call: TRBJ1-1
d_call: NA
v_call: TRBV9

cdr3_aa: CASSENDNSPLHF
cdr3_nt: TGTGCCAGCAGTGAAAATGATAATTCACCCCTCCACTTT
clone_size: NA
j_call: TRBJ1-6
d_call: NA
v_call: TRBV2

cdr3_aa: CASSPLQGGETQYF
cdr3_nt: TGTGCCAGTAGTCCATTGCAGGGGGGGGAGACCCAGTACTTC
clone_size: NA
j_call: TRBJ2-5
d_call: NA
v_call: TRBV19

cdr3_aa: CASSEWGENYGYTF
cdr3_nt: TGTGCCAGCAGTGAATGGGGGGAGAACTATGGCTACACCTTC
clone_size: NA
j_call: TRBJ1-2
d_call: NA
v_call: TRBV2

cdr3_aa: CASSFQRGGEQFF
cdr3_nt: TGTGCCAGCAGTTTCCAGAGAGGGGGGGAGCAGTTCTTC
clone_size: NA
j_call: TRBJ2-1
d_call: NA
v_call: TRBV6-6

cdr3_aa: CASSLGGMNTEAFF
cdr3_nt: TGTGCCAGCAGCTTGGGGGGAATGAACACTGAAGCTTTCTTT
clone_size: NA
j_call: TRBJ1-1
d_call: NA
v_call: TRBV7-9

cdr3_aa: CASSPWDTSGNTIYF
cdr3_nt: TGTGCCAGCAGTCCCTGGGACACCTCTGGAAACACCATATATTTT
clone_size: NA
j_call: TRBJ1-3
d_call: NA
v_call: TRBV7-8

cdr3_aa: CASSQTHQGRTDTQYF
cdr3_nt: TGCGCCAGCAGTCAAACACATCAAGGGAGAACAGATACGCAGTATTTT
clone_size: NA
j_call: TRBJ2-3
d_call: NA
v_call: TRBV23-1

cdr3_aa: CASTSPEELEVVNYGYTF
cdr3_nt: TGTGCCAGCACCTCCCCAGAGGAACTCGAGGTAGTGAACTATGGCTACACCTTC
clone_size: NA
j_call: TRBJ1-2
d_call: NA
v_call: TRBV5-4

cdr3_aa: CASSLTSGPNTEAFF
cdr3_nt: TGTGCCAGCAGTTTAACATCAGGACCGAACACTGAAGCTTTCTTT
clone_size: NA
j_call: TRBJ1-1
d_call: NA
v_call: TRBV27

cdr3_aa: CASSSPGTGYNEQFF
cdr3_nt: TGCGCCAGCAGCTCGCCGGGGACAGGCTACAATGAGCAGTTCTTC
clone_size: NA
j_call: TRBJ2-1
d_call: TRBD1
v_call: TRBV5-1

cdr3_aa: CASSLNGENLFF
cdr3_nt: TGTGCCAGCAGTTTAAACGGTGAAAACCTGTTTTTT
clone_size: NA
j_call: TRBJ1-4
d_call: NA
v_call: TRBV27

cdr3_aa: CAISESTPYRDYEQHF
cdr3_nt: TGTGCCATCAGTGAGTCAACGCCCTACAGGGACTACGAGCAGCACTTC
clone_size: NA
j_call: TRBJ2-7
d_call: NA
v_call: TRBV10-3

cdr3_aa: CASSYSRVPGELFF
cdr3_nt: TGTGCCAGCAGTTACTCGCGCGTCCCCGGGGAGCTGTTTTTT
clone_size: NA
j_call: TRBJ2-2
d_call: NA
v_call: TRBV6-5

cdr3_aa: CASSHASGGEQYF
cdr3_nt: TGTGCCAGTAGTCATGCATCAGGGGGCGAGCAGTACTTC
clone_size: once
j_call: TRBJ2-7
d_call: TRBD1
v_call: TRBV19

cdr3_aa: CASNRGSEQFF
cdr3_nt: TGTGCCAGCAACAGGGGGAGTGAGCAGTTCTTC
clone_size: NA
j_call: TRBJ2-1
d_call: TRBD1
v_call: TRBV6-5

cdr3_aa: CASREEGGHNEQFF
cdr3_nt: TGTGCCAGCAGGGAGGAGGGGGGGCACAATGAGCAGTTCTTC
clone_size: NA
j_call: TRBJ2-1
d_call: NA
v_call: TRBV7-9

cdr3_aa: CASSLEGAGATDTQYF
cdr3_nt: TGTGCCAGCAGCTTAGAGGGAGCGGGAGCCACAGATACGCAGTATTTT
clone_size: NA
j_call: TRBJ2-3
d_call: TRBD2
v_call: TRBV11-2

cdr3_aa: CASSPKSPPPTGELFF
cdr3_nt: TGTGCCAGCAGCCCCAAGAGCCCTCCTCCGACCGGGGAGCTGTTTTTT
clone_size: NA
j_call: TRBJ2-2
d_call: NA
v_call: TRBV7-2

cdr3_aa: CASSLTGYSNQPQHF
cdr3_nt: TGTGCCAGCAGCCTAACAGGGTATAGCAATCAGCCCCAGCATTTT
clone_size: NA
j_call: TRBJ1-5
d_call: NA
v_call: TRBV6-1

cdr3_aa: CASRGISSYEQYF
cdr3_nt: TGTGCCAGCAGGGGAATAAGCTCCTACGAGCAGTACTTC
clone_size: NA
j_call: TRBJ2-7
d_call: NA
v_call: TRBV2

cdr3_aa: CASSLVRGLTDTQYF
cdr3_nt: TGTGCCAGCAGTTTAGTTAGAGGTCTAACAGATACGCAGTATTTT
clone_size: NA
j_call: TRBJ2-3
d_call: NA
v_call: TRBV28

cdr3_aa: CASSLAHVEPQHF
cdr3_nt: TGTGCCAGCAGCTTAGCGCATGTAGAGCCCCAGCATTTT
clone_size: once
j_call: TRBJ1-5
d_call: NA
v_call: TRBV7-9

cdr3_aa: CASSLGSNEQFF
cdr3_nt: TGTGCCAGCAGTTTAGGAAGTAATGAGCAGTTCTTC
clone_size: NA
j_call: TRBJ2-1
d_call: NA
v_call: TRBV27